This T cell receptor beta chain was captured in a study of shared clonotypes between healthy human individuals. Overall study: Plates per donor: three CD4 naive, three CD4 memory, two CD8 naive, one CD8 memory.

V lost 11 bases and J lost 3, with 10 bases in between. The CDR3 covers 11 residues. Germline CDR1 is SNHLY and CDR2 is FYNNEI. Sequencing used immunoSEQ multiplex PCR; TCRdb keeps in-frame clones, though not all of them. The sample holds around 1.5 million clones, 95% to 99% seen once. The chain couples TRBV2 to TRBJ1-1; TRBD1 is a possible D gene (5 bases). The sequence came from a man aged 25 to 45 in good health. Sample: naive CD4+ T cells sorted from blood. Regarding subset: CD45RA+ positively selected. The CDR3 region has the DNA TGTGCCGCTAGGGGTGACACTGAAGCTTTCTTT. Translated, it gives CAARGDTEAFF.